The 23 T cell receptor beta chains listed next were all sequenced from one sample in a study of T-cell reconstitution after alpha-beta-depleted transplantation in children. A library of TCRbeta sequences, prepared with unique molecular identifiers, was generated. TCRdb recomputed calls from the PCR reads with MiXCR, one row per CDR3 protein. The sample shows approximately 250,000 distinct CDR3 sequences, roughly 23% of them seen only once. The input for sequencing was PBMCs, taken before TCRalphabeta/CD19-depleted stem cell transplant. The receptors shown here come from a girl aged 2-15 years with Fanconi anemia, due to receive a stem cell transplant.

This clonotype was detected many times. This rearrangement joins TRBV6-4 to TRBJ2-1; the D gene is possibly TRBD2 (5 bases). CDR1 is MRHNA and CDR2 is SNTAGT in the germline V gene. The CDR3 sequence is 16 residues long. V lost 4 bases and J 1 base, leaving 14 bases between the germline ends. The CDR3 reads CASSVVSGMSYNEQFF. Written as DNA, the CDR3 is TGTGCCAGCAGTGTAGTTTCGGGGATGTCCTACAATGAGCAGTTCTTC.

A word on this clonotype: Its ends do not fully match the called genes, so a read error is possible. This sequence joins TRBV25-1 and TRBJ2-3; 11 bases match TRBD2. This CDR3 contains 16 residues. Germline V gene lookup returns CDR1 MGHDK and CDR2 SYGVNS. The CDR3 sequence: CATTDSSGRSRDTQYF. The CDR3 DNA follows: TGTGCCACGACCGACTCTAGCGGGAGGAGCAGAGATACGCAGTATTTT. Full variable domain (missing parts from reference TRBV25-1 and TRBJ2-3): EADIYQTPRYLVIGTGKKITLECSQTMGHDKMYWYQQDPGMELHLIHYSYGVNSTEKGDLSSESTVSRIRTEHFPLTLESARPSHTSQYLCATTDSSGRSRDTQYFGPGTRLTVL.

This clonotype was counted at least ten times. The chain recombines TRBV10-3 with TRBJ2-1, with TRBD2 as a possible D gene (6 bases). The CDR3 consists of 15 residues. Germline CDR1 and CDR2: ENHRY and SYGVKD. V was clipped by 4 bases and J by 4 bases, with 14 bases between them. CDR3 DNA: TGTGCCATCAGTGTTGGGCGGGGTACGTACAATGAGCAGTTCTTC. It is translated as CAISVGRGTYNEQFF.

This clonotype showed up many times. The chain employs TRBV29-1 and TRBJ1-2; 8 bases fit TRBD1. The CDR3 loop spans 13 amino acids. The germline CDR1 and CDR2 sequences are SQVTM and ANQGSEA. The ends lost 7 bases at V and 4 bases at J; junction bases unmatched: 8. The CDR3 here is CSARDRLAYGYTF. The CDR3 nucleotides read TGCAGCGCCCGGGACAGGCTCGCCTATGGCTACACCTTC.

The chain combines TRBV6-4 with TRBJ2-3; D gene uncertain. Germline V gives CDR1 MRHNA, CDR2 SNTAGT. V lost 2 bases to trimming and J lost 5 bases, with 17 bases between them. This CDR3 has 16 residues. CDR3 nucleotide sequence: TGTGCCAGCAGTGACCAAGCGACCGGATTAAGAGATACGCAGTATTTT. As protein: CASSDQATGLRDTQYF.

The chain carries TRBV20-1 and TRBJ1-5, with 7 bases lining up with TRBD1. This CDR3 is built from 15 residues. Germline CDR1 and CDR2: DFQATT and SNEGSKA (reference sequence). The trim removed 1 base at V and 3 bases at J, leaving 6 bases unmatched. The CDR3 DNA reads TGCAGTGCTAGAGCTTCCGGGACAGTCAATCAGCCCCAGCATTTT. Amino acid sequence: CSARASGTVNQPQHF.

This clonotype was seen only a few times. The chain uses TRBV11-3 and TRBJ2-3; TRBD2 agrees at 9 bases. The CDR3 extends over 13 amino acids. The germline CDR1 and CDR2 sequences are SGHNT and YENEEA. V shed 5 bases and J 8 bases; nucleotides not matched to a gene: 5. CDR3 in amino acids: CASSANSGSTQYF. CDR3 DNA: TGTGCCAGCAGCGCAAATAGCGGGAGTACGCAGTATTTT. The whole variable domain, remainder taken from reference TRBV11-3 and TRBJ2-3, is EAGVVQSPRYKIIEKKQPVAFWCNPISGHNTLYWYLQNLGQGPELLIRYENEEAVDDSQLPKDRFSAERLKGVDSTLKIQPAELGDSAVYLCASSANSGSTQYFGPGTRLTVL.

This clonotype was counted ten times or more. The chain recombines TRBV20-1 with TRBJ2-7, with 8 positions matching TRBD2. The CDR3 has 15 amino acids. V gave up 3 bases and J gave up 4 bases; unmatched junction bases: 11. The germline CDR1 and CDR2 sequences are DFQATT and SNEGSKA (reference sequence). The CDR3 region has the DNA TGCAGTGCTAGTTTGCCCCGGGGACTAGGTTACGAGCAGTACTTC. Translating it yields CSASLPRGLGYEQYF.

The rearrangement links TRBV20-1 to TRBJ2-3; TRBD2 might be the D (6 bases). Trimming cost V 3 bases and J 9 bases, with 10 bases left between them. Germline lookup yields CDR1 DFQATT and CDR2 SNEGSKA (reference sequence). This CDR3 has 11 residues. The CDR3 is CSARAGYTQYF. The CDR3 DNA reads TGCAGTGCTAGGGCGGGATACACGCAGTATTTT.

The V call is TRBV4-2, the J call TRBJ2-3; 12 bases are shared with TRBD2. Trimming took 5 bases from V and 4 from J; bases not matched to a gene: 10. The CDR3 loop spans 17 amino acids. Germline V CDR1 and CDR2: LGHNA, YNFKEQ. The CDR3 sequence: CASSSLAGGPRPDTQYF. The CDR3 DNA is TGTGCCAGCAGCTCTCTAGCGGGAGGGCCCCGACCAGATACGCAGTATTTT.

As regards this clonotype: A much larger clone lies one base from this, so it may be a read error. The CDR3 DNA reads as TGTGCCAGCAGCTTAGACGGGGGGGCAGATACGCAGTATTTT. It is translated as CASSLDGGADTQYF. The chain employs TRBV11-2 and TRBJ2-3; 8 bases align to TRBD2. Germline trimming cut 0 bases from V and 4 bases from J; bases unmatched to any gene: 0. The CDR3 is 14 amino acids. The germline CDR1 and CDR2 sequences are SGHAT and FQNNGV.

V is TRBV3-1 and J is TRBJ2-1, with D perhaps TRBD2 (5 bases). Trimming stripped 2 bases from V and 4 bases from J, with 12 bases between. From germline, CDR1 is LGHDT and CDR2 YNNKEL (reference sequence). The CDR3 has 15 residues. CDR3 DNA sequence: TGTGCCAGCAGCCAAAAGAGCGGATCATACAATGAGCAGTTCTTC. Translation gives CASSQKSGSYNEQFF.

In its sample, this clonotype was seen many times. The genes are TRBV20-1 and TRBJ2-7; unclear D gene. Germline CDR1 is DFQATT and CDR2 is SNEGSKA (reference sequence). This CDR3 is 13 amino acids long. V was pared by 7 bases and J by 2 bases, with 15 bases between. For the CDR3, the DNA is TGCAGTGGCACTCCTCATGAACCCTACGAGCAGTACTTC. This translates into CSGTPHEPYEQYF.

The chain joins TRBV2 to TRBJ2-7; 11 nucleotides line up with TRBD2. CDR1 is SNHLY and CDR2 is FYNNEI in the germline V gene. The CDR3 is 14 amino acids. Trimming cost V 10 bases and J 2 bases; bases outside gene matches: 7. CDR3: CATTSGSSPYEQYF. In DNA, the CDR3 is TGTGCCACAACTAGCGGGAGTTCTCCCTACGAGCAGTACTTC.

This chain links TRBV7-6 with TRBJ2-1; no clear D. Trimming cost V 2 bases and J 5 bases, with 19 bases left between them. This CDR3 spans 17 amino acids. Germline CDR1 SGHVS, CDR2 FNYEAQ. CDR3 sequence reads: CASSLWIPQVINNEQFF. The CDR3 region has the DNA TGTGCCAGCAGCTTATGGATACCGCAGGTGATAAACAATGAGCAGTTCTTC.

This clonotype came up a few times. The rearrangement links TRBV5-1 to TRBJ1-4; D not certain. Germline-derived CDR1 and CDR2 are SGHRS and YFSETQ. This CDR3 is 14 amino acids long. V lost 4 bases, J lost 6 bases, and 13 bases lay in between. The CDR3 region is CASSPIRGDEKLFF. DNA for the CDR3: TGCGCCAGCAGCCCGATACGAGGAGATGAAAAACTGTTTTTT.

This clonotype was detected ten times or more. The V call is TRBV25-1, the J call TRBJ2-5; 7 bases align to TRBD1. From germline, CDR1 is MGHDK and CDR2 SYGVNS. The J segment lost 5 bases and the V segment lost 6 bases, leaving 9 bases of the junction unmatched. This CDR3 has 14 residues. The DNA for the CDR3 is TGTGCCAGCAGACCAAACAGGGGATACGAGACCCAGTACTTC. Protein: CASRPNRGYETQYF.

This clonotype was detected a few times. V is TRBV5-1 and J is TRBJ2-7; D not resolved. Germline CDR1 is SGHRS and CDR2 is YFSETQ. The CDR3 extends over 12 amino acids. Trimming removed 4 bases at V and 3 bases at J, with 8 bases between. The CDR3, as DNA: TGCGCCAGCAGCACCAGCGTCTACGAGCAGTACTTC. It encodes CASSTSVYEQYF.

The V call is TRBV5-1, the J call TRBJ2-3, with 9 positions matching TRBD2. This CDR3 contains 15 residues. Trimming removed 2 bases from V and 11 bases from J; junction bases left unmatched: 12. In germline, CDR1 is SGHRS, CDR2 YFSETQ. The CDR3 DNA is TGCGCCAGCAGCTTCACCGGCGGGGGGGCCTTTGAGCAGTATTTT. It specifies CASSFTGGGAFEQYF.

This chain uses TRBV29-1 with TRBJ1-2; D call uncertain. Trimming took 0 bases from V and 1 from J, leaving 6 bases between them. The CDR3 contains 13 residues. In germline, CDR1 is SQVTM, CDR2 ANQGSEA. For the CDR3, the DNA is TGCAGCGTTGAAGACAGTCTTAACTATGGCTACACCTTC. Protein: CSVEDSLNYGYTF. The full variable domain, in which reference TRBV29-1 and TRBJ1-2 provide the parts outside the CDR3, is SAVISQKPSRDICQRGTSLTIQCQVDSQVTMMFWYRQQPGQSLTLIATANQGSEATYESGFVIDKFPISRPNLTFSTLTVSNMSPEDSSIYLCSVEDSLNYGYTFGSGTRLTVV.

This clonotype has a single count. The chain is built from TRBV6-5 and TRBJ2-1, with 8 nucleotides matching TRBD2. CDR1 and CDR2 from the germline V gene are MNHEY and SVGAGI. V lost 1 base, J lost 5 bases, and 4 bases stayed unmatched. The CDR3 totals 15 residues. CDR3 sequence reads: CASSYLGTRNNEQFF. Written as DNA, the CDR3 is TGTGCCAGCAGTTACTTAGGGACTAGAAACAATGAGCAGTTCTTC.

The chain joins TRBV20-1 to TRBJ2-2; TRBD2 agrees at 10 bases. V lost 0 bases, J lost 2 bases, and 3 bases stayed unmatched. CDR1 is DFQATT, CDR2 SNEGSKA, per germline (reference sequence). The CDR3 is 16 residues long. The CDR3 DNA reads TGCAGTGCTAGAGACCAGCGGGGGGGCAACACCGGGGAGCTGTTTTTT. It encodes CSARDQRGGNTGELFF.

This clonotype was seen only a few times. V and J are TRBV7-9 and TRBJ2-7; D uncertain. The CDR3 is made up of 12 amino acids. Germline V gene sequence: CDR1 SEHNR, CDR2 FQNEAQ (reference sequence). With 5 bases removed from V and 3 bases from J, the gap between germline ends came to 8 bases. DNA for the CDR3: TGTGCCAGCAGCCATCTAGTCTACGAGCAGTACTTC. This encodes CASSHLVYEQYF. The entire variable domain, with the rest obtained from reference TRBV7-9 and TRBJ2-7, is as follows: DTGVSQNPRHKITKRGQNVTFRCDPISEHNRLYWYRQTLGQGPEFLTYFQNEAQLEKSRLLSDRFSAERPKGSFSTLEIQRTEQGDSAMYLCASSHLVYEQYFGPGTRLTVT.